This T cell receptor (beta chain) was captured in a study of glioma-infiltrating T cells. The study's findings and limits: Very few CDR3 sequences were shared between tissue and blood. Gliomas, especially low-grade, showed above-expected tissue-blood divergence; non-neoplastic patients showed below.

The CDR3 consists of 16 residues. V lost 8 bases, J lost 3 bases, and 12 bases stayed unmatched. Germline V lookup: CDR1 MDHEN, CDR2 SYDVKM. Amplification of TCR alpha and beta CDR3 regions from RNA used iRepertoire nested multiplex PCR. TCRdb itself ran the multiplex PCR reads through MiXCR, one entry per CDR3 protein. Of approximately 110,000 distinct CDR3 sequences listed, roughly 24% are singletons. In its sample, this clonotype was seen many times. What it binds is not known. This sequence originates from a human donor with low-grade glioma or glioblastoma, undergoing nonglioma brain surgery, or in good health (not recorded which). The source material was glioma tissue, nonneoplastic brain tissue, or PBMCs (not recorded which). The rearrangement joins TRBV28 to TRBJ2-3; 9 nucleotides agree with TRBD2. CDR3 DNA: TGTGCCAGCCTTAGGGGGCGGGAGGGCCCGACAGATACGCAGTATTTT. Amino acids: CASLRGREGPTDTQYF.